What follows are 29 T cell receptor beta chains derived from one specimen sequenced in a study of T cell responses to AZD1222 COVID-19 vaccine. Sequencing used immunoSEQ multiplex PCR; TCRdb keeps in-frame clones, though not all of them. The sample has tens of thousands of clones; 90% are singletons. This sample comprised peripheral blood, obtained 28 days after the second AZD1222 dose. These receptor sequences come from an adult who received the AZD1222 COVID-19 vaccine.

The CDR3 here is CASSSPTPLLTDTQYF. The CDR3 DNA reads as TGTGCCAGCAGCTCCCCTACCCCCTTACTCACAGATACGCAGTATTTT. The gene calls are TRBV11-3 and TRBJ2-3; no firm D call. The germline V gene encodes CDR1 SGHNT and CDR2 YENEEA. Trimming took off 4 bases at V and 2 bases at J, with 16 bases between the two ends. The CDR3 totals 16 residues.

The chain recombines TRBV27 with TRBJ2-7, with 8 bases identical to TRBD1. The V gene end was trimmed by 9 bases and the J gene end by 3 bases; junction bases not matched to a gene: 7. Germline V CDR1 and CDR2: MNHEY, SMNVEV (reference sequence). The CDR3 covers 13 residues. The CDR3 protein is CASRTTGGYEQYF. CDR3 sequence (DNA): TGTGCCAGTAGAACTACAGGGGGCTACGAGCAGTACTTC.

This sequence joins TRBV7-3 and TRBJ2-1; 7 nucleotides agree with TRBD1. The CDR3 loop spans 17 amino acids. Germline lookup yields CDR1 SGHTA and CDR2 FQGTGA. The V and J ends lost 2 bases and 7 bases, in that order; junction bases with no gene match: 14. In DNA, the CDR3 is TGTGCCAGCAGCTTAGTTCCCGGGACGACCAGGGGGAATGAGCAGTTCTTC. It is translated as CASSLVPGTTRGNEQFF.

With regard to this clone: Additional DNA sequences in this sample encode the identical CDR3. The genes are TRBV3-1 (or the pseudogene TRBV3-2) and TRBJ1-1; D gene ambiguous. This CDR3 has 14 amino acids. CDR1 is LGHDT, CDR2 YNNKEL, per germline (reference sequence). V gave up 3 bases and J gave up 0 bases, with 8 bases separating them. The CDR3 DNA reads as TGTGCCAGCAGCCAGGGCACTTTGAACACTGAAGCTTTCTTT. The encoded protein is CASSQGTLNTEAFF.

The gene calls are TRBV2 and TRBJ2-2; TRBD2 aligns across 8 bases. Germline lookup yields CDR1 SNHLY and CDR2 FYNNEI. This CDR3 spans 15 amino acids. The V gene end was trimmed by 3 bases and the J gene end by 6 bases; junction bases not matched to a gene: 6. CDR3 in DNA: TGTGCCAGCAGTGACGCGGGGGGAAGGGCCGGGGAGCTGTTTTTT. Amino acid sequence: CASSDAGGRAGELFF. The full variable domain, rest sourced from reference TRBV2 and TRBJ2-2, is EPEVTQTPSHQVTQMGQEVILRCVPISNHLYFYWYRQILGQKVEFLVSFYNNEISEKSEIFDDQFSVERPDGSNFTLKIRSTKLEDSAMYFCASSDAGGRAGELFFGEGSRLTVL.

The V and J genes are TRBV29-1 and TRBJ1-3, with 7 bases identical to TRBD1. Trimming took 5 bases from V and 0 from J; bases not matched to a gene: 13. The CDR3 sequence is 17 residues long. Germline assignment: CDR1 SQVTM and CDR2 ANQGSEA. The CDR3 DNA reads TGCAGCGTTAAGACACCCACCGGGACAGACTCTGGAAACACCATATATTTT. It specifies CSVKTPTGTDSGNTIYF. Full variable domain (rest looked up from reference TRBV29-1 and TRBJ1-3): SAVISQKPSRDICQRGTSLTIQCQVDSQVTMMFWYRQQPGQSLTLIATANQGSEATYESGFVIDKFPISRPNLTFSTLTVSNMSPEDSSIYLCSVKTPTGTDSGNTIYFGEGSWLTVV.

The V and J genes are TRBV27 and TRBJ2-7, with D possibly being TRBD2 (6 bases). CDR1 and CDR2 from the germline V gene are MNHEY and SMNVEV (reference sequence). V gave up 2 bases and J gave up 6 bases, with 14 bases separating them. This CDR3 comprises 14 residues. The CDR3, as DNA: TGTGCCAGCAGTTTACCCTCACCCGGGGGCGAGCAGTACTTC. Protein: CASSLPSPGGEQYF.

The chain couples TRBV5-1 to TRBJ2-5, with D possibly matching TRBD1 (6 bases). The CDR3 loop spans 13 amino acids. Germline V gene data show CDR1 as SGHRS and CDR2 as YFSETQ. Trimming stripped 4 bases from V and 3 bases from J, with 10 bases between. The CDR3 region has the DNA TGCGCCAGCAGCCTGGACAGAGAAGAGACCCAGTACTTC. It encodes CASSLDREETQYF.

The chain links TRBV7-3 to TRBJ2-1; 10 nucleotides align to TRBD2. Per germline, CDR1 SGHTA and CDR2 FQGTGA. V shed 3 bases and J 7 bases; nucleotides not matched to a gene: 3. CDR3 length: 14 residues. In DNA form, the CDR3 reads TGTGCCAGCAGCTTTAGCGGGGGGTCGAATGAGCAGTTCTTC. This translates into CASSFSGGSNEQFF.

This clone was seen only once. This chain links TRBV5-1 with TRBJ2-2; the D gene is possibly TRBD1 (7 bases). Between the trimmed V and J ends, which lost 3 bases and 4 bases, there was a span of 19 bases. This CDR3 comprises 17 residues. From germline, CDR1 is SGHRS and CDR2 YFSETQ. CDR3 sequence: CASSSGVGTVITGELFF. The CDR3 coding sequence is TGCGCCAGCAGCTCGGGGGTTGGGACAGTTATCACCGGGGAGCTGTTTTTT.

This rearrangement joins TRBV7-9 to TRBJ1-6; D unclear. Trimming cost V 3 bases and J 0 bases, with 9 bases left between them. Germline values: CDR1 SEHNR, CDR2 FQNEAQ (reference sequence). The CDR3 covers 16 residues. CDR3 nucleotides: TGTGCCAGCAGCTTGGCGCCCAGCTCCTATAATTCACCCCTCCACTTT. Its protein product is CASSLAPSSYNSPLHF.

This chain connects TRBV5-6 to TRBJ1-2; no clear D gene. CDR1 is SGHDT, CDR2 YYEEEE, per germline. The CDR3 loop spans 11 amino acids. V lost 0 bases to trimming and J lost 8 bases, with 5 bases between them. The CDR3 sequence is CASSLGPGYTF. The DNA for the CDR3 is TGTGCCAGCAGCTTGGGTCCGGGCTACACCTTC.

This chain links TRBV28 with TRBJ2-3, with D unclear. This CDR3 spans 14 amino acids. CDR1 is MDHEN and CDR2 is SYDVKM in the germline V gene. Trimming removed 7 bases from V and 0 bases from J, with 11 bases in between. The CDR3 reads CASTLTPSTDTQYF. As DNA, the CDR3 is TGTGCCAGCACCCTGACACCAAGCACAGATACGCAGTATTTT.

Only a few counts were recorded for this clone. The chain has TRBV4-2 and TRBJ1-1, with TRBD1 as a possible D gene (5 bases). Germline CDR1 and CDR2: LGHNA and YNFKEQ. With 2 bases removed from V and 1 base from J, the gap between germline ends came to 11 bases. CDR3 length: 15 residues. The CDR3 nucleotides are TGTGCCAGCAGCCAATTAGACAGCGAGAACACTGAAGCTTTCTTT. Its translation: CASSQLDSENTEAFF.

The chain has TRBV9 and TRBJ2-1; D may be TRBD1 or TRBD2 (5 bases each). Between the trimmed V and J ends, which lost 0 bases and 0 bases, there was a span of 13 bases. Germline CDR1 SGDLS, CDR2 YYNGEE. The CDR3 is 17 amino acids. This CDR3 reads CASSVGQLAISYNEQFF. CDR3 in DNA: TGTGCCAGCAGCGTAGGACAGCTAGCTATCTCCTACAATGAGCAGTTCTTC.

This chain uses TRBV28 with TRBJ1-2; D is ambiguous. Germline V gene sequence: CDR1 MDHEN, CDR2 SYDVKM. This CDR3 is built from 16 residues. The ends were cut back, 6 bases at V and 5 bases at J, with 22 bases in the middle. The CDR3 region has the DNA TGTGCCAGCAGCCACCCAAGATCATGGCAATGGTATGGCTACACCTTC. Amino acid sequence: CASSHPRSWQWYGYTF.

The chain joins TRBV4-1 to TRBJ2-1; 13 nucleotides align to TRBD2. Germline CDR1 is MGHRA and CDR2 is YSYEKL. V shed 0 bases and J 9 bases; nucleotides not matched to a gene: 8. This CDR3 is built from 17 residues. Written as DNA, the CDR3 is TGCGCCAGCAGCCAAGATCAAGGGACTAGCGGGGAGAGTGAGCAGTTCTTC. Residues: CASSQDQGTSGESEQFF.

The CDR3 coding sequence is TGTGCCAGCAGCAAAGCCCGTCCAGGGAGGGACTACGAGCAGTACTTC. Amino acids: CASSKARPGRDYEQYF. This sequence joins TRBV21-1 and TRBJ2-7; the D call of TRBD2 is as the table states it, not checked on the DNA. TRBV21-1 is shown as a pseudogene. This CDR3 region has 16 residues.

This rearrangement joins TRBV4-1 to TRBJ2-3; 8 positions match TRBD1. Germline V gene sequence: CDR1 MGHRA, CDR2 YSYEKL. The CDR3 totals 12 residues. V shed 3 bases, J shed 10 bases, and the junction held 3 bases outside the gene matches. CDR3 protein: CASSHMTGAQYF. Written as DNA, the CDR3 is TGCGCCAGCAGCCATATGACAGGGGCGCAGTATTTT.

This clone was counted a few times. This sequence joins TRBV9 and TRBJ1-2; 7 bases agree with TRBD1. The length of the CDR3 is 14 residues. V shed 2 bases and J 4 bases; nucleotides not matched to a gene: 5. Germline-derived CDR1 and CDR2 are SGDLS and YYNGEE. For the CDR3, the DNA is TGTGCCAGCAGCGTCGACAGGGAGGCCTATGGCTACACCTTC. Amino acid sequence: CASSVDREAYGYTF.

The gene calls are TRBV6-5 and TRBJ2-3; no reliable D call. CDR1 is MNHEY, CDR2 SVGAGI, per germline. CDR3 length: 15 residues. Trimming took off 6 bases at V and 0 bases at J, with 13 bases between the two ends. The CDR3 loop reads CASRGSATSTDTQYF. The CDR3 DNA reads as TGTGCCAGCAGGGGCAGTGCAACTAGCACAGATACGCAGTATTTT.

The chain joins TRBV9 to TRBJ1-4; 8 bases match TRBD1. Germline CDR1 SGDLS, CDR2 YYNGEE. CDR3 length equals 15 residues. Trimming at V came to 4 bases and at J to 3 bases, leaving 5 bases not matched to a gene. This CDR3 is CASSPTTGANEKLFF. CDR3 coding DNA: TGTGCCAGCAGCCCTACGACAGGGGCTAATGAAAAACTGTTTTTT.

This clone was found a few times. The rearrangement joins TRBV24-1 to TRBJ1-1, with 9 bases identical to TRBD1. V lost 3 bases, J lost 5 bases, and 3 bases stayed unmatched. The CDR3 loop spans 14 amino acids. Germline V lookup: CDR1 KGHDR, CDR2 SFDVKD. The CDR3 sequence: CATSDPDRGTEAFF. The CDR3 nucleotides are TGTGCCACCAGTGATCCCGACAGGGGGACTGAAGCTTTCTTT.

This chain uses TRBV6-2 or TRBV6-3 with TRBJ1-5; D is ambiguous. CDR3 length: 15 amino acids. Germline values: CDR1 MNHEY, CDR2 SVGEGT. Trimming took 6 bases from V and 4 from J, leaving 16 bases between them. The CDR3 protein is CASSLLGRPNQPQHF. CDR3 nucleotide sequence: TGTGCCAGCAGCCTTTTGGGGAGACCGAATCAGCCCCAGCATTTT.

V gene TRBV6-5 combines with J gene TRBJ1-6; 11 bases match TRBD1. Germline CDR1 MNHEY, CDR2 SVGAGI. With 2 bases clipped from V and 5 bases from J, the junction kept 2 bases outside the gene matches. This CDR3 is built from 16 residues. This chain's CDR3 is CASSYRTGGHNSPLHF. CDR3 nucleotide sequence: TGTGCCAGCAGTTACCGGACAGGGGGCCATAATTCACCCCTCCACTTT.

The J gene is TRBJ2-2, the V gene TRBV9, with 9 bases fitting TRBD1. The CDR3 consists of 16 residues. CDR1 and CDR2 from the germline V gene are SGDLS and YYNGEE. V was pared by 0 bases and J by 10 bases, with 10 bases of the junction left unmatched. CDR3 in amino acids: CASSVAPTGGGLELFF. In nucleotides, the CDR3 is TGTGCCAGCAGCGTAGCCCCAACAGGGGGCGGGTTGGAGCTGTTTTTT.

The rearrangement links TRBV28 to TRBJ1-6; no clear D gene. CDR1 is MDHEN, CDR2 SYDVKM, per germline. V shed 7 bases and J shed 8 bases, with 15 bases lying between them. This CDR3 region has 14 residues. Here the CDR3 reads CASNRGNVDSPLHF. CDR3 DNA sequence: TGTGCCAGCAACCGAGGGAACGTTGATTCACCCCTCCACTTT.

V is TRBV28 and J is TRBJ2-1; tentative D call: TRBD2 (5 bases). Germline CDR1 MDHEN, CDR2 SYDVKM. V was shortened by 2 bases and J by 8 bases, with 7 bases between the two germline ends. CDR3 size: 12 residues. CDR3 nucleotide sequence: TGTGCCAGCAGTTTAGGGCGGGATGAGCAGTTCTTC. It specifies CASSLGRDEQFF.

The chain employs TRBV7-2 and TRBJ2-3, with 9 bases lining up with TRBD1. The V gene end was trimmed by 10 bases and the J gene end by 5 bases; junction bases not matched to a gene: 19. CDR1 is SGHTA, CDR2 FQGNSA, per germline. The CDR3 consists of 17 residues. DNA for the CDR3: TGTGCCACCCAAGCCGGGACAGGGTTAGATCTGTTAGATACGCAGTATTTT. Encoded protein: CATQAGTGLDLLDTQYF.